This is a list of T cell receptor beta chains from one sample in a study of prognosis after radiotherapy for stage I lung cancer. In TCRdb, the multiplex PCR reads were re-called with MiXCR into one record per CDR3 protein. Of around 25,000 distinct CDR3 sequences listed, 30% to 45% are singletons. The sample was PBMCs, taken before or after stereotactic body radiation therapy (not recorded which). All receptors derive from a donor older than 45 with non-small cell lung cancer. CDR3s include the opening cysteine and the closing phenylalanine or tryptophan. D genes are given only for firm matches. For some rows the clone size is stated as once, few or many, or as a class when expanded; others skip it.

D gene: -
clone size: many
V gene: TRBV30
J gene: TRBJ2-7
CDR3 DNA: TGTGCCTGGAGGTTACCCGGCTCCTACGAGCAGTACTTC
CDR3 protein: CAWRLPGSYEQYF

D gene: -
clone size: -
V gene: TRBV9
J gene: TRBJ2-5
CDR3 DNA: TGTGCCAGCAGCACAGCGGAGACCCAGTACTTC
CDR3 protein: CASSTAETQYF

D gene: -
clone size: -
V gene: TRBV6-1
J gene: TRBJ2-7
CDR3 DNA: TGTGTCATCCTCGGGTCGTTGGAGAACGAGCAGTACTTC
CDR3 protein: CVILGSLENEQYF

D gene: -
clone size: -
V gene: TRBV27
J gene: TRBJ2-5
CDR3 DNA: TGTGCCAGCAGCCCACACCCAGCGGTAGGGCGAGAGACCCAGTACTTC
CDR3 protein: CASSPHPAVGRETQYF

D gene: TRBD1
clone size: many
V gene: TRBV12-3/TRBV12-4
J gene: TRBJ1-3
CDR3 DNA: TGTGCCAGCACACAGGGGCCACTCAATTCCGGAAACACCATATATTTT
CDR3 protein: CASTQGPLNSGNTIYF

D gene: -
clone size: -
V gene: TRBV6-2/TRBV6-3
J gene: TRBJ2-2
CDR3 DNA: TGTGCCAGCAGTTACCTGACGGGGGCCACCGGGGAGCTGTTTTTT
CDR3 protein: CASSYLTGATGELFF

D gene: -
clone size: -
V gene: TRBV7-9
J gene: TRBJ2-3
CDR3 DNA: TGTGCCAGCAGCTTACGGCAGTCTACAGATACGCAGTATTTT
CDR3 protein: CASSLRQSTDTQYF

D gene: -
clone size: -
V gene: TRBV27
J gene: TRBJ2-2
CDR3 DNA: TGTGCCAGCAAAGTGTCGGGCACCGGGGAGCTGTTTTTT
CDR3 protein: CASKVSGTGELFF

D gene: TRBD1
clone size: many
V gene: TRBV18
J gene: TRBJ1-1
CDR3 DNA: TGTGCCAGCTCACCACCGGACAGGTCAGCTTTCTTT
CDR3 protein: CASSPPDRSAFF

D gene: TRBD2
clone size: many
V gene: TRBV11-3
J gene: TRBJ2-1
CDR3 DNA: TGTGCCAGCAGCTCGCGGACTAGCGGGAGGGGCAATGAGCAGTTCTTC
CDR3 protein: CASSSRTSGRGNEQFF

D gene: -
clone size: many
V gene: TRBV29-1
J gene: TRBJ2-5
CDR3 DNA: TGCAGCGCCCGTTGGGAGGAGACCCAGTACTTC
CDR3 protein: CSARWEETQYF

D gene: TRBD2
clone size: -
V gene: TRBV6-1
J gene: TRBJ2-3
CDR3 DNA: TGTCCCAGCAGTGAACTAGCGGGAGCAGATACGCAGTATTTT
CDR3 protein: CPSSELAGADTQYF

D gene: -
clone size: many
V gene: TRBV12-3/TRBV12-4
J gene: TRBJ1-4
CDR3 DNA: TGTGCCAGCAGTTTCGTCAACCGGGACCCCCACCTTAATGAAAAACTGTTTTTT
CDR3 protein: CASSFVNRDPHLNEKLFF

D gene: -
clone size: -
V gene: TRBV6-9
J gene: TRBJ2-7
CDR3 DNA: TGTGCTAGCAGTTACTCACAATGCTCCTACGAGCAGTACTTC
CDR3 protein: CASSYSQCSYEQYF

D gene: TRBD1
clone size: -
V gene: TRBV6-9
J gene: TRBJ1-1
CDR3 DNA: TGTGCCAGCAATACAGGGGGCACTGAAGCTTTCTTT
CDR3 protein: CASNTGGTEAFF